This T cell receptor beta chain was captured by sequencing in a study of blood T cell repertoires in COVID-19 (dated by TCRdb to 2019 to 2021). Regarding the complete study: Samples from collaborators originated in the United States, Italy and Spain and spanned both the acute and convalescent phases of COVID-19. The prospective study material was composed of cDNA or gDNA derived from T cells, B-cell-depleted T cells, or PBMCs. Subjects who had been exposed to COVID-19, were actively infected with it, or had recovered from it provided the deeply sampled blood TCRbeta repertoires that made up the dataset. The repertoires were released in a freely available public database intended as a resource for research on the immune response to SARS-CoV-2. Samples were obtained from the ongoing ImmuneRACE study (first 160 participants) and from about 1,300 subjects provided by 6 global collaborators. The sample metadata nearly always contained a de-identified subject ID, COVID-19 status, age in years and sex. Where available, HLA class I and class II types were obtained from metadata supplied by the sample provider rather than from assay-based typing.

Concerning this clone: The antigen it recognizes is unknown. No much larger clone exists at a distance of one base, and base qualities are not known.

TCRbeta CDR3 regions were amplified from genomic DNA using the immunoSEQ Assay, a bias-controlled multiplex PCR. Turning to the authors' computational methods: The number of nucleated cells in each sample was estimated from the amplification of reference gene primers within the assay. To quantify the absolute abundance of each unique TCRbeta CDR3 rearrangement, sequence reads were collapsed and filtered. For each sample, productive Simpson clonality was calculated by taking the square root of Simpson's diversity index across productive rearrangements. TCRdb provides this immuneACCESS table in a form limited to in-frame rearrangements. Some clones are lacking; in checked studies, under half of them reflect an unresolved V gene, and why the rest are absent is not known. From that table come the V and J calls and clone size; the DNA was used to work out D and trimming. Across this sample there are a few hundred thousand clones, with roughly 88% seen only once. Of the sample, 5.5% to 8% falls within the top ten clones.

Summary of the overall study and its limitations: The amount of clinical and demographic metadata varied by source and participant and was provided uncurated.

Inclusive of the bounding cysteine and phenylalanine, the CDR3 is 15 residues long. The kept DNA is CDR3 alone, 45 bases in frame from the first base. Trimming removed 3 bases from V and 4 bases from J, leaving 13 bases between the germline ends. From the germline V gene (reference sequence), CDR1 is SEHNR and CDR2 is FQNEAQ. Another Seattle source contributed samples from volunteer blood donors who had recovered from COVID-19. Each collaborating institution followed its own protocols to collect whole blood in K2EDTA tubes. Collaborator samples were shipped for TCRbeta analysis as frozen whole blood, isolated PBMCs, or DNA extracted from either sample type.

What was sequenced was peripheral blood. The TCR comes from a woman between 25 and 40 years old who had recovered from COVID-19. The V gene is TRBV7-9 and the J gene is TRBJ1-5, with TRBD1 as a weak D call on 5 bases. The CDR3 protein: CASSFQGLGNQPQHF. In nucleotides, the sequence is TGTGCCAGCAGCTTCCAGGGTCTAGGGAATCAGCCCCAGCATTTT.